Detailed here is one TCR beta chain. The target antigen is unknown. These data come from a study of cytomegalovirus exposure and HLA in healthy donors. General study results and limits: In vitro checks showed that a few CMV-associated chains really do target CMV antigens. Later, an analysis found that TCR clusters from the first cohort tended to co-occur in the 110 or so validation repertoires. The classifier, whose performance was assessed in both the original and validation cohorts, reportedly diagnosed cytomegalovirus status with high specificity and sensitivity. Most TCR sequences were rare, but some public TCRs occurred in many donors.

The CDR3 runs 13 residues. With V trimmed by 9 bases and J by 6 bases, 5 bases remained unmatched. Looked up from germline, CDR1 is MDHEN and CDR2 is SYDVKM. Generated by immunoSEQ multiplex PCR, the TCRdb table keeps only in-frame clones and is missing some. The sample lists about 300,000 clones, more than 75% seen once, with over 0.85% in the top ten. Sequences were obtained from PBMCs. The TCR comes from a woman between 18 and 29 years old in good health and CMV-seronegative. J is TRBJ1-4 and V is TRBV28, with 9 bases fitting TRBD1. The CDR3 protein is CASTGGGYEKLFF. CDR3 nucleotide sequence: TGTGCCAGTACAGGGGGCGGCTATGAAAAACTGTTTTTT.